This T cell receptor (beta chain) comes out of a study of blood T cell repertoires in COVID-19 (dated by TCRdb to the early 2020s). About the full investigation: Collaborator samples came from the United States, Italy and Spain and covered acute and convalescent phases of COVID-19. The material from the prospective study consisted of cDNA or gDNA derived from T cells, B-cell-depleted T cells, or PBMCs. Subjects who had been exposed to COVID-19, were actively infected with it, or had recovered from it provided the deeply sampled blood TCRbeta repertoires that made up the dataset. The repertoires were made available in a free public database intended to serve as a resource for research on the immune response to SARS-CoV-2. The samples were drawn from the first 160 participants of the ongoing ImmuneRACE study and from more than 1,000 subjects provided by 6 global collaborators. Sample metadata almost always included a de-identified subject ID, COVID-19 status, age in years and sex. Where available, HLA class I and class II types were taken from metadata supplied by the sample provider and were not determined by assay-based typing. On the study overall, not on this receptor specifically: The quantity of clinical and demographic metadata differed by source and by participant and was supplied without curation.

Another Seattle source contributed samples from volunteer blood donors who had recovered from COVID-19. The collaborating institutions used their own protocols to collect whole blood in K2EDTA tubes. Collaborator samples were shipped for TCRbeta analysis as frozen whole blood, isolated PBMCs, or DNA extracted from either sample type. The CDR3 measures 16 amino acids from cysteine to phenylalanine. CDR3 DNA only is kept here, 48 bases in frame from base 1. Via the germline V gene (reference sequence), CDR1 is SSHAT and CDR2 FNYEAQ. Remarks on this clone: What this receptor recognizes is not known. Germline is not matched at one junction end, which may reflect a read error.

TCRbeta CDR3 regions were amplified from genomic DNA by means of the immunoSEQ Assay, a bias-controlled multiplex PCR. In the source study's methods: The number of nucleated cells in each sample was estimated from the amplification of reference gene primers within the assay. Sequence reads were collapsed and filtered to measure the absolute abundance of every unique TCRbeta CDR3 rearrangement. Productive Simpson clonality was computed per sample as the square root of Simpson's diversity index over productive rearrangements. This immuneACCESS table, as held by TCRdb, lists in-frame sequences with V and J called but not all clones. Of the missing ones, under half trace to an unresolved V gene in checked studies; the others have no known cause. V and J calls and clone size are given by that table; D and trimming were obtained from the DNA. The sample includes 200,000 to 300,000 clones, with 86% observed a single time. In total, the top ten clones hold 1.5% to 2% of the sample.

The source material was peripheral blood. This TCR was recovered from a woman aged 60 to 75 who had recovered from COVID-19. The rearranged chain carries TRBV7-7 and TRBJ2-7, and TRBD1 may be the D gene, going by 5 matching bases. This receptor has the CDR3 CASSPPRRVGHREQYF. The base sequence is TGTGCTAGCAGCCCCCCTCGAAGGGTGGGGCATCGCGAGCAGTACTTC.